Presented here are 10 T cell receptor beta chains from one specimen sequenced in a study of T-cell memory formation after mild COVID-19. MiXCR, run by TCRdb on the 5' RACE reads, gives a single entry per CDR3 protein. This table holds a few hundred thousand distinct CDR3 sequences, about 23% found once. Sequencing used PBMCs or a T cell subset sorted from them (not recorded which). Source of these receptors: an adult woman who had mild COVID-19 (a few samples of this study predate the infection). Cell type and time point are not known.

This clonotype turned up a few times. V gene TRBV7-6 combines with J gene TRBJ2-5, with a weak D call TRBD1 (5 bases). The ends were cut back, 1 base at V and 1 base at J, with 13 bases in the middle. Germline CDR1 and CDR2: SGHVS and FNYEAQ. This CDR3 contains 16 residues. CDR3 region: CASSLGARAFQETQYF. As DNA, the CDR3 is TGTGCCAGCAGCTTAGGCGCCAGGGCTTTCCAAGAGACCCAGTACTTC.

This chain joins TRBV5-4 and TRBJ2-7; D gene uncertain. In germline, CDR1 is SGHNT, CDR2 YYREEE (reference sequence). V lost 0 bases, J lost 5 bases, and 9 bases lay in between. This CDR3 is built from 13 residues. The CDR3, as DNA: TGTGCCAGCAGCTTGGTTGGGGTCAACGAGCAGTACTTC. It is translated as CASSLVGVNEQYF.

In DNA, the CDR3 is TGTGCCAGTGGGGCAGGGTTAGGATGGACTGAAGCTTTCTTT. Translation gives CASGAGLGWTEAFF. J is TRBJ1-1 and V is TRBV6-1; possible D gene TRBD1, 5 bases. CDR1 and CDR2 from the germline V gene are MNHNS and SASEGT. This CDR3 has 14 residues. The ends were cut back, 9 bases at V and 5 bases at J, with 19 bases in the middle.

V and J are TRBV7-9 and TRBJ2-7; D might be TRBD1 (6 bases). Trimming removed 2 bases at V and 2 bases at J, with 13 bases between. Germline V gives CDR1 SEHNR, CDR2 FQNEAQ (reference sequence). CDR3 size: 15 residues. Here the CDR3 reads CASSLISGQPYEQYF. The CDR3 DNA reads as TGTGCCAGCAGCTTAATTTCGGGACAACCCTACGAGCAGTACTTC.

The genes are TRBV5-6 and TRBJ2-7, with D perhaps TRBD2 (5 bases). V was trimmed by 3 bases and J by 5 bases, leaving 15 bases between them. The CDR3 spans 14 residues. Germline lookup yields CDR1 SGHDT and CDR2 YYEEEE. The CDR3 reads CASSSTTGFHEQYF. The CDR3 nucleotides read TGTGCCAGCAGCTCTACGACGGGATTCCACGAGCAGTACTTC.

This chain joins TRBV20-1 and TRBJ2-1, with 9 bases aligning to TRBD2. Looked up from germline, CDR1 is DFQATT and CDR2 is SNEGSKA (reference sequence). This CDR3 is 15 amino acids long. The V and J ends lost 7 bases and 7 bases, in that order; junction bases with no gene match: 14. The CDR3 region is CSGGVSGTSTNEQFF. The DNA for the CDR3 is TGCAGTGGAGGGGTTTCGGGGACTAGCACGAATGAGCAGTTCTTC.

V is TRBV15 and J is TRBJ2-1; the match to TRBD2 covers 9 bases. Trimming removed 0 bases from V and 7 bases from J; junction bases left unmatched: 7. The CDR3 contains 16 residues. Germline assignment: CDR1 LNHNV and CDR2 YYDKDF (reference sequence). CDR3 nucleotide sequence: TGTGCCACCAGCAGAGATCGACTAGCGGTAGTTAATGAGCAGTTCTTC. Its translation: CATSRDRLAVVNEQFF. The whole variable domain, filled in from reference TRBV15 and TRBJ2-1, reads DAMVIQNPRYQVTQFGKPVTLSCSQTLNHNVMYWYQQKSSQAPKLLFHYYDKDFNNEADTPDNFQSRRPNTSFCFLDIRSPGLGDTAMYLCATSRDRLAVVNEQFFGPGTRLTVL.

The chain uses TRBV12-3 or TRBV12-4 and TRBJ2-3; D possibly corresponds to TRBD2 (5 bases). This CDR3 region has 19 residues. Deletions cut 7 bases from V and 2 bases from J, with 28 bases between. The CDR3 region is CASNPQTTGLPPHTDTQYF. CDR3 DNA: TGTGCCAGCAACCCCCAAACCACCGGACTTCCCCCACACACAGATACGCAGTATTTT.

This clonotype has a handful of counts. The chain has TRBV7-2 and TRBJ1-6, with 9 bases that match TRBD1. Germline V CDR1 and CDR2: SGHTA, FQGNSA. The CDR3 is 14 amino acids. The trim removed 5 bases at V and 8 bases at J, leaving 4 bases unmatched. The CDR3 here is CASSPRTGDSPLHF. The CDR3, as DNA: TGTGCCAGCAGCCCACGGACAGGGGATTCACCCCTCCACTTT.

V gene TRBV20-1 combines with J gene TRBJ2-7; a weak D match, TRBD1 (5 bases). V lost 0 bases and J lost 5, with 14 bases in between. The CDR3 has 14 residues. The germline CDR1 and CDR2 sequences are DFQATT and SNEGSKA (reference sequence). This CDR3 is CSARDLSGINEQYF. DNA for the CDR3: TGCAGTGCTAGAGATCTATCAGGGATCAACGAGCAGTACTTC.